This T cell receptor beta chain was recovered during a study of cytomegalovirus exposure and HLA in healthy donors (dated by TCRdb to 2016 to 2017). For the study in its entirety: A later analysis indicated that the 90 to 150 validation repertoires were generated on the platform also employed for the approximately 700 repertoires of the first cohort. To predict cytomegalovirus infection status, the study combined high-throughput TCR immunosequencing, statistical association of individual TCRs with disease status, and machine learning. The study was designed to test whether signatures of past pathogen exposure could be identified by cataloging public T cell receptors. In addition to the first cohort of 650 to 750 subjects, a separate validation cohort of about 120 different subjects was used.

Library generation was performed with the immunoSEQ multiplex PCR assay. The authors' pipeline ran thus. A statistical classification framework was built to diagnose cytomegalovirus status from the catalog of TCR beta chain sequences. This immuneACCESS table, as held by TCRdb, lists in-frame sequences with V and J called but not all clones. Of the missing ones, under half trace to an unresolved V gene in checked studies; the others have no known cause. V, J and clone size were drawn from that table, and D and trimming were deduced from the DNA. The table for this sample lists 150,000 to 200,000 clones; roughly 89% of them were counted only once. In total, the top ten clones hold under 4.5% of the sample. The paper as a whole reports these results and caveats: Cytomegalovirus status was reported to be diagnosed by the classifier with high specificity and sensitivity in both the original and validation cohorts. Most TCR sequences were observed very rarely across donors, whereas some public TCRs were present in many individuals. According to the authors, the approach could potentially be generalized to other disease states and immunological phenotypes. A total of 150 or so TCR beta chains were listed by the study as associated with cytomegalovirus. The validation cohort had no HLA typing available for a later analysis, so co-occurrence within that cohort was assessed over all 120 or so repertoires. In a later analysis, TCRs clustered in the first cohort were found to also tend to co-occur in the 120 or so validation repertoires, with approximately 94% of cluster scores above 0. A few of the identified cytomegalovirus-associated TCR beta chains were confirmed in vitro to be specific for cytomegalovirus antigens.

The donors were included in the validation cohort of 120 subjects, a group kept apart from the approximately 690-subject first cohort. To note about this clone: This clone's antigen is unknown. Nothing much larger sits one base from this clone, and base qualities are not available.

CDR1 LNHDA and CDR2 SQIVND are derived from the germline V gene (reference sequence). V and J are truncated by 3 bases and 1 base respectively, leaving an intervening sequence of 21 bases. Including cysteine and phenylalanine, the CDR3 has 18 amino acids. Only the CDR3 part of the read is kept: 54 bases, read in frame from the first base. The sample was PBMCs. Recombination joined TRBV19 with TRBJ1-2, and TRBD1 may be the D gene, going by 6 matching bases. The source is a young man in good health and CMV-seropositive. This receptor has the CDR3 CASSIGRQGQGINYGYTF. The DNA sequence is given as TGTGCCAGTAGTATCGGTCGCCAGGGACAAGGAATTAACTATGGCTACACCTTC.